This TCR beta chain was identified during a study of cytotoxic CD8 clonotypes in ibrutinib-treated CLL (TCRdb year 2021). Regarding the research as a whole: In this cohort, approximately 14 patients were treatment-naive and more than 9 were relapsed/refractory, while around 18 had unmutated IGHV. Partial responses were observed in roughly 24 patients and complete responses in 2; after a median follow-up of roughly 62 months, remission was maintained in 15 or so patients and progression was observed in about twelve. Samples at response were collected after a median of 12 months of treatment, with a range of about 6 to 40 months. On average, each sample had some 250,000 productive templates and around 100,000 productive rearrangements. Longitudinal samples were obtainable from about 30% of the roughly 90 participants in the trial. Cryopreserved peripheral blood mononuclear cells were obtained prior to treatment, at the time of response, and at either disease progression or sustained remission. Every remission and progressive disease sample was obtained while ibrutinib was still being received by the patients.

Study-level results and caveats: Baseline clonality exceeded that of age-matched healthy donors and correlated strongly with circulating CD8+ T-cell counts. Sampling times were not matched between patients in sustained remission and patients whose disease was progressing, and lymph node repertoires were not examined. Clonality increased at ibrutinib response, stayed stable in sustained remission, and fell back toward baseline at progression. Public clonotypes were rare and either shrank or stayed stable during treatment, and the rise in clonality at ibrutinib response reflected expansion of private clonotypes.

In light of the paper, this sample's time point label describes: progressive disease on ibrutinib. Roughly 2.2 micrograms of genomic DNA were extracted from cryopreserved PBMCs for TCR beta library preparation. Longitudinal blood samples from CLL patients on ibrutinib monotherapy were analyzed using high-throughput TCR beta sequencing. The patients took part in an open-label, single-center phase 2 trial of ibrutinib monotherapy. Each clonotype received, on average, roughly 9.6x coverage in deep resolution sequencing performed on a MiSeq, where the target depth lay between 1 in 1 million and 1 in 200,000 T cells. The immunoSEQ hsTCRB Kit was used to generate TCR beta libraries. The study's own analysis went as follows. ImmunoSEQ Data Assistant and ImmunoSEQ Analyzer were used for data analysis, and V, D and J genes were assigned according to IMGT definitions. Clonality, which ranges from 0 to 1, was calculated as one minus the normalized Shannon entropy of productive rearrangement frequencies. Only overrepresented clonotypes making up at least 0.05% of each patient's repertoire were included in the public clonotype analysis. Repertoires from around 13 age-matched healthy donors in immuneACCESS were used as clonality controls. What TCRdb holds here is the immuneACCESS table cut down to in-frame rearrangements. Part of the clones is not present; checked against another copy, under half of the missing clones reflect an unresolved V gene, and the others are unexplained. V and J calls and clone size are as listed in that table; D and trimming were resolved from the DNA. This sample is represented by over 250,000 clones; roughly three quarters of them were singletons. Approximately 5.6% of the sample rests with the top ten.

With regard to this clone: Its antigen is not yet known. Base qualities were left out, and no much larger clone turns up one base away.

The sample was PBMCs, taken at disease progression, from a patient treated with ibrutinib. This TCR came from a human donor with chronic lymphocytic leukemia.

The nucleotide sequence reads TGTGCCAGCAGCGCCACAGGGGAGCAGTACTTC. Its protein is CASSATGEQYF. The V gene is TRBV5-4 and the J gene is TRBJ2-7; perhaps TRBD1 is the D gene, with 6 bases matching. V and J are truncated by 4 bases and 7 bases respectively, leaving an intervening sequence of 9 bases. From cysteine to phenylalanine, the CDR3 is 11 amino acids long. Kept here is only the CDR3 DNA, which spans 33 bases and is read in frame from base 1. CDR1 SGHNT and CDR2 YYREEE were looked up in the germline V gene (reference sequence).